The 25 T cell receptor beta chains below all came from one sample that was sequenced in a study of T cells in Graves' hyperthyroidism and ophthalmopathy. TCR beta CDR3 regions were amplified from RNA. HTBI primers were employed in a first-round RT-PCR of the TCR CDR3. TCRdb fed the multiplex PCR reads into MiXCR, producing one record per CDR3 protein. The sample consists of hundreds of thousands of distinct CDR3 sequences, roughly 40% of them appearing once. The sample was blood. The origin of the receptors is a man aged 18 to 35 with Graves' hyperthyroidism.

The chain uses TRBV20-1 and TRBJ2-5; a weak D match, TRBD2 (6 bases). V dropped 3 bases and J dropped 0 bases, with 14 bases sitting between them. Germline V gives CDR1 DFQATT, CDR2 SNEGSKA (reference sequence). The length of the CDR3 is 15 residues. CDR3 nucleotides: TGCAGTGCTAGGGGGTGGGACTGGTACCAAGAGACCCAGTACTTC. This sequence encodes CSARGWDWYQETQYF.

The rearrangement joins TRBV29-1 to TRBJ1-1, with 8 bases lining up with TRBD1. Germline V gene sequence: CDR1 SQVTM, CDR2 ANQGSEA. This CDR3 is 14 amino acids long. V dropped 5 bases and J dropped 1; count of bases not matched to a gene: 6. The CDR3 region is CSVSNDRGNTEAFF. CDR3 nucleotide sequence: TGCAGCGTTTCTAACGACAGGGGGAACACTGAAGCTTTCTTT.

This clonotype appeared a few times. This rearrangement joins TRBV19 to TRBJ1-6, with 7 bases that match TRBD1. Looked up from germline, CDR1 is LNHDA and CDR2 is SQIVND (reference sequence). Losses at the gene ends were 1 base for V and 7 bases for J; bases not matched to a gene: 7. The CDR3 loop spans 16 amino acids. The CDR3 reads CASSIAAGGSNSPLHF. CDR3 DNA sequence: TGTGCCAGTAGTATAGCCGCAGGGGGATCGAATTCACCCCTCCACTTT.

The J gene is TRBJ2-7, the V gene TRBV6-6; 7 bases align to TRBD2. Losses at the gene ends were 10 bases for V and 4 bases for J; bases not matched to a gene: 10. CDR3 size: 13 residues. Germline values: CDR1 MNHNY, CDR2 SVGAGI (reference sequence). The DNA of the CDR3 is TGTGCCACCGGCGCTGGGGAGGGGTACGAGCAGTACTTC. Its translation is CATGAGEGYEQYF.

The V gene is TRBV6-5, the J gene TRBJ1-1; D gene ambiguous. Germline V lookup: CDR1 MNHEY, CDR2 SVGAGI. V shed 0 bases and J shed 1 base, with 9 bases lying between them. This CDR3 has 15 residues. CDR3 amino acids: CASSYSVPANTEAFF. In nucleotides, the CDR3 is TGTGCCAGCAGTTACTCGGTCCCCGCGAACACTGAAGCTTTCTTT.

In this sample, this clonotype turned up a few times. The rearrangement links TRBV6-1 to TRBJ2-7; TRBD1 is a possible D gene (6 bases). V was clipped by 10 bases and J by 1 base, with 14 bases between them. The CDR3 contains 13 residues. Germline assignment: CDR1 MNHNS and CDR2 SASEGT. The CDR3 nucleotides are TGTGCCACCCGATGGACAGCTTCCTACGAGCAGTACTTC. This gives the protein CATRWTASYEQYF.

The chain recombines TRBV10-3 with TRBJ2-6; either TRBD1 or TRBD2 may fit D (7 bases each). Germline V gene lookup returns CDR1 ENHRY and CDR2 SYGVKD. Between the trimmed V and J ends, which lost 7 bases and 0 bases, there was a span of 13 bases. The CDR3 spans 16 residues. The CDR3 here is CAITQGGVSGANVLTF. The CDR3 nucleotides read TGTGCCATCACCCAGGGGGGGGTCTCTGGGGCCAACGTCCTGACTTTC.

In its sample, this clonotype was seen many times. This chain connects TRBV2 to TRBJ1-2; 8 bases are shared with TRBD1. J gave up 1 base and V 8 bases, and 9 bases lay outside the gene matches. The germline CDR1 and CDR2 sequences are SNHLY and FYNNEI. The length of the CDR3 is 15 residues. CDR3: CASETTGGINYGYTF. The CDR3 nucleotides read TGTGCCAGCGAGACAACAGGGGGAATTAACTATGGCTACACCTTC.

This chain connects TRBV5-1 to TRBJ2-2; D unclear. CDR1 is SGHRS and CDR2 is YFSETQ in the germline V gene. The CDR3 extends over 14 amino acids. The V end was cut by 2 bases, the J end by 0 bases, with 5 bases between. DNA for the CDR3: TGCGCCAGCAGCTTTAACCCGAACACCGGGGAGCTGTTTTTT. This encodes CASSFNPNTGELFF.

This clonotype was observed a few times. The chain combines TRBV20-1 with TRBJ2-2; D not resolved. This CDR3 comprises 11 residues. Germline CDR1 DFQATT, CDR2 SNEGSKA (reference sequence). Deletions cut 5 bases from V and 6 bases from J, with 7 bases between. CDR3 loop: CSAASPGELFF. In DNA form, the CDR3 reads TGCAGTGCTGCGAGCCCCGGGGAGCTGTTTTTT.

About this clonotype itself: It may be a read error: a sequence one base away is much more abundant. The chain combines TRBV14 with TRBJ1-1, with D possibly matching TRBD1 (6 bases). Trimming removed 2 bases from V and 11 bases from J, with 15 bases in between. Germline loops: CDR1 SGHDN, CDR2 FVKESK. The CDR3 loop spans 13 amino acids. CDR3 bases: TGTGCCAGCAGCCAAACGAGGTCGGGGGGCGCTTTCTTT. Translated: CASSQTRSGGAFF. Drawing the rest from reference TRBV14 and TRBJ1-1, the complete variable domain is EAGVTQFPSHSVIEKGQTVTLRCDPISGHDNLYWYRRVMGKEIKFLLHFVKESKQDESGMPNNRFLAERTGGTYSTLKVQPAELEDSGVYFCASSQTRSGGAFFGQGTRLTVV.

The chain recombines TRBV7-9 with TRBJ1-1; D call uncertain. Trimming removed 11 bases at V and 1 base at J, with 11 bases between. CDR1 and CDR2 (germline): SEHNR, FQNEAQ (reference sequence). The CDR3 loop spans 12 amino acids. The CDR3 protein is CAGRDGNTEAFF. Written as DNA, the CDR3 is TGTGCCGGCCGAGACGGGAACACTGAAGCTTTCTTT. Using reference TRBV7-9 and TRBJ1-1 for the parts outside the CDR3, the full variable domain is DTGVSQNPRHKITKRGQNVTFRCDPISEHNRLYWYRQTLGQGPEFLTYFQNEAQLEKSRLLSDRFSAERPKGSFSTLEIQRTEQGDSAMYLCAGRDGNTEAFFGQGTRLTVV.

This chain links TRBV9 with TRBJ1-4, with no clear D. Germline CDR1 SGDLS, CDR2 YYNGEE. This CDR3 has 15 amino acids. The ends were cut back, 5 bases at V and 4 bases at J, with 15 bases in the middle. The CDR3 reads CASSPAGYLNEKLFF. The DNA of the CDR3 is TGTGCCAGCAGTCCCGCGGGGTACCTTAATGAAAAACTGTTTTTT.

This clonotype has a handful of counts. The chain combines TRBV28 with TRBJ1-2; no reliable D call. V lost 5 bases and J lost 0, with 7 bases in between. This CDR3 contains 13 residues. Per germline, CDR1 MDHEN and CDR2 SYDVKM. The CDR3 is CASSPHSNYGYTF. CDR3 bases: TGTGCCAGCAGTCCCCACTCTAACTATGGCTACACCTTC.

V gene TRBV12-3 or TRBV12-4 combines with J gene TRBJ1-1; possible D gene TRBD1, 5 bases. The CDR3 runs to 17 residues. Trimming left V 2 bases short and J 3 bases short, with 19 bases between. CDR3 region: CASSLSPPLLGDTEAFF. The CDR3 bases are TGTGCCAGCAGTTTATCTCCGCCTCTCCTAGGGGACACTGAAGCTTTCTTT.

This clonotype was detected many times. V usage is TRBV7-6 and J usage is TRBJ2-2; 8 bases map to TRBD1. CDR3 size: 16 residues. After removal of 2 bases from V and 1 base from J, the junction contained 3 bases not matched to a gene. CDR1 is SGHVS, CDR2 FNYEAQ, per germline. CDR3 sequence (DNA): TGTGCCAGCAGCTTACTCGGGACAGGGAACACCGGGGAGCTGTTTTTT. Translating gives CASSLLGTGNTGELFF. Full variable domain (remainder filled in from reference TRBV7-6 and TRBJ2-2): GAGVSQSPRYKVTKRGQDVALRCDPISGHVSLYWYRQALGQGPEFLTYFNYEAQQDKSGLPNDRFSAERPEGSISTLTIQRTEQRDSAMYRCASSLLGTGNTGELFFGEGSRLTVL.

The rearrangement links TRBV7-9 to TRBJ2-7; 7 nucleotides agree with TRBD2. Germline V gene data show CDR1 as SEHNR and CDR2 as FQNEAQ (reference sequence). With 5 bases clipped from V and 6 bases from J, the junction kept 10 bases outside the gene matches. CDR3 size: 14 residues. The CDR3 reads CASSKSGELTEQYF. For the CDR3, the DNA is TGTGCCAGCAGCAAAAGCGGGGAGCTTACCGAGCAGTACTTC. Drawing the rest from reference TRBV7-9 and TRBJ2-7, the complete variable domain is DTGVSQNPRHKITKRGQNVTFRCDPISEHNRLYWYRQTLGQGPEFLTYFQNEAQLEKSRLLSDRFSAERPKGSFSTLEIQRTEQGDSAMYLCASSKSGELTEQYFGPGTRLTVT.

This chain connects TRBV2 to TRBJ2-2; 8 bases are shared with TRBD1. The CDR3 extends over 14 amino acids. V lost 11 bases and J lost 0; bases outside the gene matches: 5. Germline assignment: CDR1 SNHLY and CDR2 FYNNEI. The CDR3, as DNA: TGTGCCCCAGGGGGCGGCGCGAACACCGGGGAGCTGTTTTTT. This codes for CAPGGGANTGELFF.

Ten or more counts support this clonotype. The gene calls are TRBV24-1 and TRBJ2-5; TRBD2 agrees at 8 bases. The CDR3 is made up of 15 amino acids. V shed 1 base and J 3 bases; nucleotides not matched to a gene: 3. Germline V gives CDR1 KGHDR, CDR2 SFDVKD. The CDR3 spells CATSDFSGGEETQYF. As DNA, the CDR3 is TGTGCCACCAGTGATTTTTCGGGAGGGGAAGAGACCCAGTACTTC.

This clonotype was seen a handful of times. This chain uses TRBV6-5 with TRBJ2-2; TRBD1 agrees at 7 bases. CDR3 length equals 13 residues. Trimming cost V 8 bases and J 7 bases; bases outside gene matches: 7. CDR1 and CDR2 from the germline V gene are MNHEY and SVGAGI. The CDR3 sequence is CASQGQRRGELFF. CDR3 DNA sequence: TGTGCCAGCCAGGGACAGCGTCGCGGGGAGCTGTTTTTT.

A few counts support this clonotype. In DNA form, the CDR3 reads TGTGCCAGCAAGGAGGGACAGATTAAAGAGACCCAGTACTTC. This gives the protein CASKEGQIKETQYF. The rearrangement uses TRBV12-3 or TRBV12-4 and TRBJ2-5, with a weak D call TRBD1 (7 bases). The CDR3 runs 14 residues. V was pared by 7 bases and J by 3 bases, with 15 bases between.

The chain couples TRBV29-1 to TRBJ1-2; D gene unclear. V was shortened by 5 bases and J by 6 bases, with 7 bases between the two germline ends. CDR1 is SQVTM and CDR2 is ANQGSEA in the germline V gene. The CDR3 sequence is 10 residues long. CDR3 in DNA: TGCAGCGTTCGATCTAATGGCTACACCTTC. Its translation is CSVRSNGYTF.

The chain is built from TRBV2 and TRBJ1-3; D not certain. Germline V gene lookup returns CDR1 SNHLY and CDR2 FYNNEI. Trimming left V 8 bases short and J 8 bases short, with 13 bases between. CDR3 length: 12 amino acids. The CDR3 DNA follows: TGTGCCAGCCGGACGTATTATGACACCATATATTTT. It specifies CASRTYYDTIYF.

The chain employs TRBV13 and TRBJ1-5, with D hard to call. The germline gives CDR1 PRHDT, CDR2 FYEKMQ (reference sequence). Trimming shortened V by 1 base and J by 2 bases, and 15 bases separated the two germline ends. This CDR3 has 17 residues. The DNA for the CDR3 is TGTGCCAGCAGCTTAGACCGTAGGAATGTGGGCAATCAGCCCCAGCATTTT. Translation: CASSLDRRNVGNQPQHF.

At least ten counts were recorded for this clonotype. The chain carries TRBV12-3 or TRBV12-4 and TRBJ1-5, with D possibly matching TRBD1 (6 bases). CDR3 length: 13 residues. Trimming took 6 bases from V and 7 from J, leaving 13 bases between them. The CDR3 protein is CASSWTEGQPQHF. The CDR3 region has the DNA TGTGCCAGCAGCTGGACAGAAGGCCAGCCCCAGCATTTT.